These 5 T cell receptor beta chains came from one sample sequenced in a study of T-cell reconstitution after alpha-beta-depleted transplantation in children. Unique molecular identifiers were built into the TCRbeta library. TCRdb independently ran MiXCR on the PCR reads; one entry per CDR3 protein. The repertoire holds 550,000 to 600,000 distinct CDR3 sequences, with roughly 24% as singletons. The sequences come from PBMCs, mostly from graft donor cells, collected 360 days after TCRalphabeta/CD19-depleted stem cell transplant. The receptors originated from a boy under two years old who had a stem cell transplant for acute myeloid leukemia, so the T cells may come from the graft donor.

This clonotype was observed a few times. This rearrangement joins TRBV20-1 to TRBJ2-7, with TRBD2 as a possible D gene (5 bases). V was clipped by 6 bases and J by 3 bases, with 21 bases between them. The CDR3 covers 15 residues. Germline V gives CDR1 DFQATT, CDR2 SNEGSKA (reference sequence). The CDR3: CSARHHRGLSYEQYF. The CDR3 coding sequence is TGCAGTGCCAGACATCATCGGGGATTGAGCTACGAGCAGTACTTC.

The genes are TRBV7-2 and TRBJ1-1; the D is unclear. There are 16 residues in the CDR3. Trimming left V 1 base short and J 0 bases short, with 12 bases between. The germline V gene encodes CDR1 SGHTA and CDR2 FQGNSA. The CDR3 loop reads CASSLVRVVMNTEAFF. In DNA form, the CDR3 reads TGTGCCAGCAGCTTAGTTCGGGTGGTCATGAACACTGAAGCTTTCTTT. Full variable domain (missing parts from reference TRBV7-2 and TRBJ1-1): GAGVSQSPSNKVTEKGKDVELRCDPISGHTALYWYRQSLGQGLEFLIYFQGNSAPDKSGLPSDRFSAERTGGSVSTLTIQRTQQEDSAVYLCASSLVRVVMNTEAFFGQGTRLTVV.

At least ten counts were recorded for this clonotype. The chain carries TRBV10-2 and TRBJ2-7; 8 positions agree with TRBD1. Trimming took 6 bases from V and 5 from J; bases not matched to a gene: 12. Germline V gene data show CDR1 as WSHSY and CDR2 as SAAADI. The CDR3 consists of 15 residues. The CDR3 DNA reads TGCGCCAGCAGACCGGCGGACAGGGTTACCAACGAGCAGTACTTC. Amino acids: CASRPADRVTNEQYF.

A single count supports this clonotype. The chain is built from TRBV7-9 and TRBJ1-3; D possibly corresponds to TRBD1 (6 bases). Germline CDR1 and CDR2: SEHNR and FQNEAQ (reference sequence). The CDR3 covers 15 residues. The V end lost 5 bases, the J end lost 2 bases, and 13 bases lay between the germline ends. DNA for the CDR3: TGTGCCAGCAGCACTTCGACAGGCGCTGGAAACACCATATATTTT. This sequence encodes CASSTSTGAGNTIYF.

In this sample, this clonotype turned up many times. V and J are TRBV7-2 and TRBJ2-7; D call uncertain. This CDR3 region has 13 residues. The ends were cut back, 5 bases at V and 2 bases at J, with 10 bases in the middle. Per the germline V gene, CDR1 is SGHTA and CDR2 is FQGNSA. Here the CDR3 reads CASSNGPTYEQYF. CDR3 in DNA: TGTGCCAGCAGCAATGGACCTACCTACGAGCAGTACTTC. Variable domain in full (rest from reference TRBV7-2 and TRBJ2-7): GAGVSQSPSNKVTEKGKDVELRCDPISGHTALYWYRQSLGQGLEFLIYFQGNSAPDKSGLPSDRFSAERTGGSVSTLTIQRTQQEDSAVYLCASSNGPTYEQYFGPGTRLTVT.